This T cell receptor (beta chain) came from a study of shared clonotypes between healthy human individuals. About the study: Each donor's CD8 memory used one plate, CD8 naive two, each CD4 subset three.

The ends were cut back, 3 bases at V and 5 bases at J, with 14 bases in the middle. Germline V gives CDR1 LNHDA, CDR2 SQIVND (reference sequence). This CDR3 has 14 residues. Assay runs were performed at deep level. The authors' processing: As immunoSEQ supplied junction-only sequences (without quality scores), filtering differed. The method was immunoSEQ multiplex PCR; TCRdb's version includes in-frame clones alone and lacks a portion of them. V and J calls and clone size are copied from that table; D and trimming were computed from the DNA. The data hold around 2,100,000 clones, with just under 95% observed a single time. Terminally differentiated effector memory CD45RA+ cells were left out of the naive CD8 fraction, which was CD45RO-negative and positively selected for CCR7. This clone was recorded only once.

This chain links TRBV19 with TRBJ2-7, with TRBD2 as a possible D gene (5 bases). This TCR was sampled from a man between 18 and 29 years old in good health. Sequencing input: naive CD8+ T cells sorted from blood. The CDR3 loop is CASSITGFPHEQYF. The CDR3 DNA sequence: TGTGCCAGTAGTATTACGGGGTTCCCCCACGAGCAGTACTTC. Full variable domain (remainder filled in from reference TRBV19 and TRBJ2-7): DGGITQSPKYLFRKEGQNVTLSCEQNLNHDAMYWYRQDPGQGLRLIYYSQIVNDFQKGDIAEGYSVSREKKESFPLTVTSAQKNPTAFYLCASSITGFPHEQYFGPGTRLTVT.